The present TCR beta chain was sequenced within a study of blood T cells in healthy people across ages. PBMCs, at least 6.5 million per sample, were isolated. This CDR3 comprises 15 residues. Trimming took off 1 base at V and 5 bases at J, with 12 bases between the two ends. Germline assignment: CDR1 LGHNA and CDR2 YNFKEQ. The second PCR ran about 6 to 11 cycles with a sample-barcoded 5' primer and J-beta primers. TCRdb recomputed calls from the 5' RACE reads with MiXCR, one row per CDR3 protein. The table includes roughly 1 million distinct CDR3 sequences, approximately 26% detected once. Separately, the same data were catalogued under a study of T cells of mothers and their children. From that paper: Each child contributed several million TCR beta CDR3 reads, while each mother contributed over 8 million.

The genes are TRBV4-2 and TRBJ1-5; D gene ambiguous. Sequencing was performed on blood. This TCR derives from a girl aged 2 to 9 in good health. The CDR3: CASSQVGGSDQPQHF. The CDR3 DNA reads as TGTGCCAGCAGCCAAGTTGGAGGGTCCGATCAGCCCCAGCATTTT.